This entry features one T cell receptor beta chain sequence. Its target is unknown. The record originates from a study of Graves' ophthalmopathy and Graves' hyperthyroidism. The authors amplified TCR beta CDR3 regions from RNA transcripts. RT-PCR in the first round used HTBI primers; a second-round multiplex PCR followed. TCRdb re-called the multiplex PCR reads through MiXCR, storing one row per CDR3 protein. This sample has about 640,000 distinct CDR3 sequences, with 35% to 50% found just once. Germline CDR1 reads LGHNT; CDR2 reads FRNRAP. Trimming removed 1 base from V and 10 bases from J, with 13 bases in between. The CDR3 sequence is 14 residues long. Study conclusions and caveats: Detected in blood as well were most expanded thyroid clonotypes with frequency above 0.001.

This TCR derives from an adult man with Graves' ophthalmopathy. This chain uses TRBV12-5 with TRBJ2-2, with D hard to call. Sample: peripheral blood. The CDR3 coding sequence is TGTGCTAGTGGTTTGGAAGTTAATCCCGAGGAGCTGTTTTTT. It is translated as CASGLEVNPEELFF.